The clone carrying this TCR beta chain has a handful of counts. Its antigen is undetermined. Indicated treatment: roughly 11-day PBMC culture with coronavirus spike peptide pools or control peptides (ViraFEST assay). ViraFEST relied on peptide pools to expand antigen-specific T cells; the TCRs were sequenced afterward. These data are taken from a study of vaccination and CD4 T cells after COVID-19. Cultured CD4+ T cells had their DNA profiled by the Oncomine TCR Beta short-read assay. MiXCR, applied by TCRdb to the PCR reads, yields one record per CDR3 protein. Of under 25,000 distinct CDR3 sequences in the sample, about 45% were seen once. After removal of 9 bases from V and 5 bases from J, the junction contained 3 bases not matched to a gene. The CDR3 extends over 13 amino acids. The V gene's germline CDR1 is KGHDR and CDR2 SFDVKD.

The sequence came from a human donor with COVID-19. The rearrangement uses TRBV24-1 and TRBJ1-5; 10 positions match TRBD1. Sequencing input: cultured CD4+ T cells from blood. This CDR3 reads CATQDRGDQPQHF. The CDR3 coding sequence is TGTGCCACCCAGGACAGGGGGGATCAGCCCCAGCATTTT.